This T cell receptor (beta chain) was captured in a study of blood T cell repertoires in COVID-19. For the study at large: There were acute and convalescent COVID-19 samples, and they came from the United States, Italy and Spain. The analysed material was cDNA or gDNA that came from T cells, B-cell-depleted T cells, or PBMCs.

While infection was still active, Seattle patients were enrolled and then followed longitudinally. The CDR3 totals 12 residues. Germline values: CDR1 SQVTM, CDR2 ANQGSEA. Trimming cost V 3 bases and J 7 bases, with 12 bases left between them. Source study methods: Reference gene primer amplification yielded estimated nucleated cell counts. Using immunoSEQ multiplex PCR, the repertoire was profiled, and TCRdb retains in-frame clones only, with some absent. V and J calls and clone size are as listed in that table; D and trimming were resolved from the DNA. Among under 200,000 clones listed, around 86% were seen once.

This chain connects TRBV29-1 to TRBJ1-1, with D unclear. The sequence derives from a man in his sixties with COVID-19, enrolled during active disease. Specimen: peripheral blood. The CDR3 region has the DNA TGCAGCGTTGACCCCCGACTTCATGAAGCTTTCTTT. This sequence encodes CSVDPRLHEAFF.